What follows are 25 T cell receptor beta chains derived from one specimen sequenced in a study of OX40 agonist ivuxolimab in advanced cancers. Assay used: immunoSEQ multiplex PCR; TCRdb lists only in-frame clones, some missing. There are roughly 82,000 clones in the sample; approximately 82% occur only once, and 0.75% to 0.85% lies in the top ten. This sample comprised CD4+ or CD8+ T cells sorted from blood, obtained in a trial of the OX40 agonist ivuxolimab. These receptors were obtained from an adult with an advanced solid tumor such as melanoma, head and neck, liver or kidney cancer.

The chain links TRBV4-3 to TRBJ2-1; 16 positions match TRBD2. V trimming: 0 bases; J trimming: 13 bases; junction bases outside the gene matches: 3. The CDR3 runs to 15 residues. The germline gives CDR1 LGHNA, CDR2 YSLEER. Here the CDR3 reads CASSQEGLAGGIQFF. CDR3 sequence (DNA): TGCGCCAGCAGCCAAGAGGGACTAGCGGGGGGGATTCAGTTCTTC.

This rearrangement joins TRBV5-4 to TRBJ2-5, with D perhaps assigned TRBD1 or TRBD2 (5 bases each). This CDR3 spans 13 amino acids. V lost 4 bases and J lost 4, with 11 bases in between. Germline lookup yields CDR1 SGHNT and CDR2 YYREEE (reference sequence). The CDR3 spells CASSGVGVETQYF. CDR3 sequence (DNA): TGTGCCAGCAGCGGGGTGGGGGTAGAGACCCAGTACTTC.

The chain uses TRBV6-4 and TRBJ1-1; unclear D gene. The CDR3 runs to 13 residues. CDR1 and CDR2 (germline): MRHNA, SNTAGT. Trimming pared 2 bases from V and 1 base from J, leaving 5 bases between. The CDR3 spells CASSDAPNTEAFF. CDR3 sequence (DNA): TGTGCCAGCAGTGACGCACCGAACACTGAAGCTTTCTTT.

The J gene is TRBJ1-2, the V gene TRBV7-3, with D perhaps matching TRBD1 (5 bases). The germline V gene encodes CDR1 SGHTA and CDR2 FQGTGA. V lost 5 bases and J 7 bases, leaving 26 bases between the germline ends. This CDR3 comprises 17 residues. Here the CDR3 DNA reads TGTGCCAGCAGCCTAGGACTCTCCGGGGCCGGAAAGGGTGGCTACACCTTC. Protein sequence: CASSLGLSGAGKGGYTF.

This sequence joins TRBV7-9 and TRBJ2-3; TRBD1 matches at 9 bases. CDR1 is SEHNR and CDR2 is FQNEAQ in the germline V gene (reference sequence). V was pared by 6 bases and J by 0 bases, with 4 bases of the junction left unmatched. The CDR3 length is 15 residues. CDR3: CASSSDRGSTDTQYF. CDR3 DNA sequence: TGTGCCAGCAGTTCGGACAGGGGTAGCACAGATACGCAGTATTTT. Filled out from reference TRBV7-9 and TRBJ2-3, the complete variable domain reads DTGVSQNPRHKITKRGQNVTFRCDPISEHNRLYWYRQTLGQGPEFLTYFQNEAQLEKSRLLSDRFSAERPKGSFSTLEIQRTEQGDSAMYLCASSSDRGSTDTQYFGPGTRLTVL.

Only one count was recorded for this clone. The chain combines TRBV27 with TRBJ1-6; a possible D gene is TRBD1 (6 bases). Trimming stripped 8 bases from V and 9 bases from J, with 23 bases between. CDR3 length: 16 residues. The germline gives CDR1 MNHEY, CDR2 SMNVEV (reference sequence). Here the CDR3 reads CASSQDIIGRGSPLHF. For the CDR3, the DNA is TGTGCCAGCTCCCAGGACATCATCGGCAGGGGTTCACCCCTCCACTTT.

The chain combines TRBV7-2 with TRBJ2-7; D not resolved. This CDR3 spans 12 amino acids. Per germline, CDR1 SGHTA and CDR2 FQGNSA. V lost 5 bases to trimming and J lost 6 bases, with 11 bases between them. This CDR3 is CASSPARREQYF. Written as DNA, the CDR3 is TGTGCCAGCAGCCCAGCCCGCCGCGAGCAGTACTTC. The complete variable domain, with remaining parts taken from reference TRBV7-2 and TRBJ2-7, reads GAGVSQSPSNKVTEKGKDVELRCDPISGHTALYWYRQSLGQGLEFLIYFQGNSAPDKSGLPSDRFSAERTGGSVSTLTIQRTQQEDSAVYLCASSPARREQYFGPGTRLTVT.

The rearrangement uses TRBV5-4 and TRBJ1-1; 9 bases fit TRBD1. V shed 4 bases, J shed 5 bases, and the junction held 6 bases outside the gene matches. CDR3 length: 14 residues. Germline-derived CDR1 and CDR2 are SGHNT and YYREEE (reference sequence). The CDR3 protein is CASSGNRGRTEAFF. The CDR3, as DNA: TGTGCCAGCAGCGGCAACAGGGGGCGGACTGAAGCTTTCTTT.

The rearrangement joins TRBV7-8 to TRBJ2-1; TRBD2 matches at 9 bases. The V gene end was trimmed by 4 bases and the J gene end by 3 bases; junction bases not matched to a gene: 13. The CDR3 has 18 residues. CDR1 SGHVS and CDR2 FQNEAQ come from the germline V gene. CDR3 DNA: TGTGCCAGCAGCTACCCACGGAGTAGAGCGGGGGGCTACAATGAGCAGTTCTTC. Its translation: CASSYPRSRAGGYNEQFF.

This clone was seen more than once but under ten times. CDR3 in amino acids: CASSEGRFRSRLEQYF. The DNA of the CDR3 is TGTGCCAGCAGTGAAGGGCGGTTCAGGTCCCGGCTCGAGCAGTACTTC. The chain uses TRBV2 and TRBJ2-7; D is unclear. The CDR3 sequence is 16 residues long. Germline CDR1 and CDR2: SNHLY and FYNNEI. V shed 1 base and J shed 6 bases, with 19 bases lying between them.

This clone was counted a few times. The chain joins TRBV6-1 to TRBJ1-3; D is ambiguous. Per germline, CDR1 MNHNS and CDR2 SASEGT. The CDR3 runs to 15 residues. Between the trimmed V and J ends, which lost 6 bases and 0 bases, there was a span of 12 bases. For the CDR3, the DNA is TGTGCCAGCAGCCGGCAGGTCAGCTCTGGAAACACCATATATTTT. Translation gives CASSRQVSSGNTIYF.

This chain uses TRBV5-1 with TRBJ2-3; D tentatively fits TRBD1 or TRBD2 (5 bases each). This CDR3 region has 13 residues. Between the trimmed V and J ends, which lost 6 bases and 6 bases, there was a span of 14 bases. CDR1 and CDR2 from the germline V gene are SGHRS and YFSETQ. The CDR3 DNA sequence: TGCGCCAGCATTGGGACCGGCCACGATACGCAGTATTTT. This codes for CASIGTGHDTQYF.

J is TRBJ2-5 and V is TRBV19; the D is unclear. This CDR3 is built from 12 residues. The germline gives CDR1 LNHDA, CDR2 SQIVND (reference sequence). Trimming cost V 4 bases and J 5 bases, with 8 bases left between them. The CDR3 DNA reads TGTGCCAGTAGTACCCGGGCGGAGACCCAGTACTTC. Translation gives CASSTRAETQYF. The complete variable domain, with remaining parts taken from reference TRBV19 and TRBJ2-5, reads DGGITQSPKYLFRKEGQNVTLSCEQNLNHDAMYWYRQDPGQGLRLIYYSQIVNDFQKGDIAEGYSVSREKKESFPLTVTSAQKNPTAFYLCASSTRAETQYFGPGTRLLVL.

The chain has TRBV30 and TRBJ2-7, with D possibly TRBD2 on 7 matching bases. Germline CDR1 and CDR2: GTSNPN and SVGIG (reference sequence). The CDR3 sequence is 13 residues long. Trimming left V 3 bases short and J 12 bases short, with 21 bases between. This CDR3 is CAWSSTGGAGWYF. The CDR3 coding sequence is TGTGCCTGGAGCAGTACGGGGGGCGCTGGGTGGTACTTC.

This clone was seen a few times. This chain links TRBV29-1 with TRBJ2-5; 9 bases are shared with TRBD2. This CDR3 has 14 amino acids. V gave up 4 bases and J gave up 5 bases; unmatched junction bases: 8. Germline V CDR1 and CDR2: SQVTM, ANQGSEA. CDR3 loop: CSVVGSGGGETQYF. DNA of the CDR3: TGCAGCGTTGTTGGTAGCGGGGGCGGGGAGACCCAGTACTTC.

The CDR3 is CASSVGTGYLTGELFF. The CDR3 region has the DNA TGTGCCAGCAGTGTCGGTACAGGATACCTCACCGGGGAGCTGTTTTTT. V is TRBV2 and J is TRBJ2-2; a possible D gene is TRBD1 (5 bases). Trimming took 4 bases from V and 4 from J, leaving 16 bases between them. Germline-derived CDR1 and CDR2 are SNHLY and FYNNEI. The CDR3 is 16 amino acids.

The rearrangement joins TRBV25-1 to TRBJ1-4; no clear D gene. Germline V lookup: CDR1 MGHDK, CDR2 SYGVNS. There are 14 residues in the CDR3. Trimming pared 8 bases from V and 0 bases from J, leaving 10 bases between. CDR3 in DNA: TGTGCCAGCTCGTCAGCTACAACTAATGAAAAACTGTTTTTT. Translating it yields CASSSATTNEKLFF.

The J gene is TRBJ1-5, the V gene TRBV7-3, with TRBD1 as a possible D gene (5 bases). The CDR3 covers 13 residues. V lost 2 bases to trimming and J lost 3 bases, with 5 bases between them. Looked up from germline, CDR1 is SGHTA and CDR2 is FQGTGA. CDR3 DNA: TGTGCCAGCAGCTTAGGGGCCAATCAGCCCCAGCATTTT. Translation: CASSLGANQPQHF.

The CDR3 loop is CASSSTTGTPSSTF. CDR3 sequence (DNA): TGCGCCAGCAGCTCAACCACCGGGACACCTTCCTCCACCTTC. J is TRBJ1-2 and V is TRBV5-1; D possibly corresponds to TRBD1 (6 bases). Germline lookup yields CDR1 SGHRS and CDR2 YFSETQ. This CDR3 spans 14 amino acids. V was trimmed by 3 bases and J by 13 bases, leaving 22 bases between them.

The chain uses TRBV6-8 and TRBJ2-1; D is unresolved. The CDR3 covers 15 residues. V gave up 8 bases and J gave up 3 bases, with 17 bases separating them. The germline V gene encodes CDR1 MNHGY and CDR2 SAAAGT. Here the CDR3 DNA reads TGTGCCAGCCCCAACGGCCGCTGTAACTACAATGAGCAGTTCTTC. Encoded protein: CASPNGRCNYNEQFF.

The chain couples TRBV2 to TRBJ2-3, with D tentatively TRBD1 or TRBD2 (5 bases each). Germline V gives CDR1 SNHLY, CDR2 FYNNEI. The CDR3 has 16 residues. V lost 3 bases and J 3 bases, leaving 16 bases between the germline ends. The CDR3: CASSDWESQGTDTQYF. CDR3 DNA sequence: TGTGCCAGCAGTGATTGGGAGAGCCAGGGTACAGATACGCAGTATTTT. Filled out from reference TRBV2 and TRBJ2-3, the complete variable domain reads EPEVTQTPSHQVTQMGQEVILRCVPISNHLYFYWYRQILGQKVEFLVSFYNNEISEKSEIFDDQFSVERPDGSNFTLKIRSTKLEDSAMYFCASSDWESQGTDTQYFGPGTRLTVL.

This clone was detected a few times. V is TRBV7-8 and J is TRBJ1-5, with D unresolved. Germline-derived CDR1 and CDR2 are SGHVS and FQNEAQ. V gave up 2 bases and J gave up 6 bases, with 8 bases separating them. CDR3 length: 13 residues. The CDR3 is CASSLPGFQPQHF. CDR3 in DNA: TGTGCCAGCAGCTTACCGGGGTTTCAGCCCCAGCATTTT.

The chain employs TRBV19 and TRBJ2-5, with 9 positions matching TRBD2. Germline V gene sequence: CDR1 LNHDA, CDR2 SQIVND (reference sequence). CDR3 size: 13 residues. The J segment lost 2 bases and the V segment lost 8 bases, leaving 3 bases of the junction unmatched. The CDR3 region is CASGGGVQETQYF. The CDR3 DNA sequence: TGTGCCAGTGGCGGGGGGGTACAAGAGACCCAGTACTTC.

V is TRBV5-1 and J is TRBJ1-1; D might be TRBD1 (5 bases). V lost 3 bases and J 8 bases, leaving 17 bases between the germline ends. This CDR3 has 14 residues. The germline V gene has CDR1 SGHRS and CDR2 YFSETQ. CDR3 loop: CASSWAARDGEAFF. In DNA, the CDR3 is TGCGCCAGCAGCTGGGCGGCCCGGGACGGCGAAGCTTTCTTT.

The chain employs TRBV9 and TRBJ2-7; 8 bases agree with TRBD2. There are 15 residues in the CDR3. V shed 0 bases, J shed 2 bases, and the junction held 4 bases outside the gene matches. Germline CDR1 is SGDLS and CDR2 is YYNGEE. CDR3 protein: CASSVEAGAPYEQYF. The CDR3 nucleotides read TGTGCCAGCAGCGTAGAAGCGGGAGCCCCCTACGAGCAGTACTTC.